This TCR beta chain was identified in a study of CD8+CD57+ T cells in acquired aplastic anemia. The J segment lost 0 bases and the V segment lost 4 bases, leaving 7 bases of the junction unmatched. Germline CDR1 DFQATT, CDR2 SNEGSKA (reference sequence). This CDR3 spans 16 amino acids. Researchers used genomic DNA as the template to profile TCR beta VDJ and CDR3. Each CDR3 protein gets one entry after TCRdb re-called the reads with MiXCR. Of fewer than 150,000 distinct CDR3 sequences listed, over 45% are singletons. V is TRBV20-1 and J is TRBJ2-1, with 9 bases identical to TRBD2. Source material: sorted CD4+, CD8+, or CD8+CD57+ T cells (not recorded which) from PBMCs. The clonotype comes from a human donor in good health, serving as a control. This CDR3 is CSAKKGSGGSYNEQFF. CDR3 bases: TGCAGTGCTAAGAAGGGTAGCGGGGGCTCCTACAATGAGCAGTTCTTC.